This TCR beta chain was documented in a study of long-term antiretroviral therapy in people with HIV. Sequencing used immunoSEQ v3.0 at survey level. The protocol was immunoSEQ multiplex PCR, while the TCRdb copy is restricted to in-frame clones and leaves out a portion. The sample includes some 28,000 clones, 88% of them seen just once. The ends were cut back, 10 bases at V and 4 bases at J, with 19 bases in the middle. Per germline, CDR1 LNHDA and CDR2 SQIVND (reference sequence). CDR3 length: 14 amino acids. Study-level points and caveats: Clones expanded before ART dominated the repertoire at all time points. The data indicate that diversity increased after ART but remained below transplant donor controls.

As for this clone: Its antigen is not identified.

The sequenced sample was unsorted PBMCs, obtained 0.5 years after starting antiretroviral therapy. This chain joins TRBV19 and TRBJ1-1; TRBD1 might be the D (6 bases). The source is a woman under 30 with HIV. Here the CDR3 reads CATIRGRRPTEAFF. DNA of the CDR3: TGTGCCACTATCCGGGGGCGCCGCCCCACTGAAGCTTTCTTT.